One and the same sample provided the 27 T cell receptor beta chains below, sequenced in a study of T cell changes during pregnancy in multiple sclerosis. This table comes from immunoSEQ multiplex PCR, and its TCRdb copy is limited to in-frame clones, with some not included. The sample lists about 98,000 clones, around 90% occurring once. The input for sequencing was peripheral blood, taken after pregnancy. The receptors come from a female donor in good health, enrolled as a control in a pregnancy study.

The J gene is TRBJ1-5, the V gene TRBV5-1; perhaps TRBD1 as D (5 bases). The germline V and J ends were trimmed by 1 base and 5 bases, with 7 bases remaining between them. CDR1 is SGHRS and CDR2 is YFSETQ in the germline V gene. The CDR3 runs to 13 residues. The CDR3 nucleotides read TGCGCCAGCAGCTTGTCGGGGGATCAGCCCCAGCATTTT. This codes for CASSLSGDQPQHF.

The CDR3 bases are TGTGCCAGCAGTTTTGGGTCGGTGGGCTATGAGCAGTTCTTC. It is translated as CASSFGSVGYEQFF. The chain joins TRBV28 to TRBJ2-1; D ambiguous. The CDR3 has 14 amino acids. V was cut by 3 bases and J by 8 bases, with 14 bases left in between. Germline-derived CDR1 and CDR2 are MDHEN and SYDVKM.

The rearrangement joins TRBV2 to TRBJ1-6, with D perhaps TRBD1 (5 bases). This CDR3 comprises 15 residues. From germline, CDR1 is SNHLY and CDR2 FYNNEI. V was pared by 6 bases and J by 1 base, with 10 bases between. The CDR3 loop is CASSLGGSYNSPLHF. In DNA form, the CDR3 reads TGTGCCAGCAGCCTCGGGGGGTCCTATAATTCACCCCTCCACTTT.

The rearrangement links TRBV29-1 to TRBJ1-5; no definite D call. The ends were cut back, 7 bases at V and 4 bases at J, with 11 bases in the middle. The CDR3 totals 12 residues. Germline assignment: CDR1 SQVTM and CDR2 ANQGSEA. The CDR3 sequence: CSARAPNQPQHF. The CDR3 region has the DNA TGCAGCGCACGAGCCCCTAATCAGCCCCAGCATTTT. Using reference TRBV29-1 and TRBJ1-5 for the parts outside the CDR3, the full variable domain is SAVISQKPSRDICQRGTSLTIQCQVDSQVTMMFWYRQQPGQSLTLIATANQGSEATYESGFVIDKFPISRPNLTFSTLTVSNMSPEDSSIYLCSARAPNQPQHFGDGTRLSIL.

The chain has TRBV19 and TRBJ2-7; 10 nucleotides match TRBD2. The CDR3 has 15 residues. V was clipped by 5 bases and J by 4 bases; unmatched bases: 8. Germline V gene lookup returns CDR1 LNHDA and CDR2 SQIVND (reference sequence). CDR3 loop: CASSFSSGGIYEQYF. CDR3 coding DNA: TGTGCCAGTAGTTTTTCTAGCGGGGGCATATACGAGCAGTACTTC. Full variable domain (outside the CDR3, taken from reference TRBV19 and TRBJ2-7): DGGITQSPKYLFRKEGQNVTLSCEQNLNHDAMYWYRQDPGQGLRLIYYSQIVNDFQKGDIAEGYSVSREKKESFPLTVTSAQKNPTAFYLCASSFSSGGIYEQYFGPGTRLTVT.

The rearrangement links TRBV4-1 to TRBJ1-2; D unresolved. The V end lost 1 base, the J end lost 7 bases, and 13 bases lay between the germline ends. Germline V CDR1 and CDR2: MGHRA, YSYEKL. The CDR3 has 14 amino acids. The CDR3 here is CASSQAHAGGGYTF. The CDR3 DNA reads TGCGCCAGCAGCCAAGCCCACGCCGGAGGTGGCTACACCTTC.

The chain uses TRBV11-2 and TRBJ1-2, with D possibly matching TRBD1 (6 bases). The V end lost 4 bases, the J end lost 1 base, and 22 bases lay between the germline ends. Germline V gene lookup returns CDR1 SGHAT and CDR2 FQNNGV. The CDR3 spans 18 residues. CDR3 residues: CASSSRGSKELINYGYTF. The CDR3 DNA sequence: TGTGCCAGCAGCTCTAGGGGGTCCAAGGAGCTAATTAACTATGGCTACACCTTC. Drawing the rest from reference TRBV11-2 and TRBJ1-2, the complete variable domain is EAGVAQSPRYKIIEKRQSVAFWCNPISGHATLYWYQQILGQGPKLLIQFQNNGVVDDSQLPKDRFSAERLKGVDSTLKIQPAKLEDSAVYLCASSSRGSKELINYGYTFGSGTRLTVV.

V usage is TRBV18 and J usage is TRBJ1-5; D perhaps matches TRBD1 (5 bases). The CDR3 loop spans 15 amino acids. In germline, CDR1 is KGHSH, CDR2 LQKENI. V lost 2 bases, J lost 0 bases, and 8 bases lay in between. This chain's CDR3 is CASSPARDSNQPQHF. The CDR3, as DNA: TGTGCCAGCTCACCAGCCAGGGATAGCAATCAGCCCCAGCATTTT.

As DNA, the CDR3 is TGTGCCAGCAGCTTAACGGGGGGGAACACTGAAGCTTTCTTT. Translation gives CASSLTGGNTEAFF. This chain links TRBV7-3 with TRBJ1-1; a weak D match, TRBD1 (5 bases). This CDR3 contains 14 residues. V was trimmed by 0 bases and J by 1 base, leaving 6 bases between them. Per germline, CDR1 SGHTA and CDR2 FQGTGA.

The chain has TRBV15 and TRBJ1-6; D may be TRBD1 (5 bases). The germline CDR1 and CDR2 sequences are LNHNV and YYDKDF (reference sequence). CDR3 length equals 14 residues. With 5 bases removed from V and 8 bases from J, the gap between germline ends came to 13 bases. The CDR3 DNA is TGTGCCACCAGCCAACAGGCTGGGTATTCACCCCTCCACTTT. Protein: CATSQQAGYSPLHF. The variable domain in full, completed from reference TRBV15 and TRBJ1-6, reads DAMVIQNPRYQVTQFGKPVTLSCSQTLNHNVMYWYQQKSSQAPKLLFHYYDKDFNNEADTPDNFQSRRPNTSFCFLDIRSPGLGDTAMYLCATSQQAGYSPLHFGNGTRLTVT.

The V and J genes are TRBV6-5 and TRBJ2-1; 7 bases line up with TRBD1. J gave up 0 bases and V 4 bases, and 3 bases lay outside the gene matches. CDR3 size: 15 residues. Looked up from germline, CDR1 is MNHEY and CDR2 is SVGAGI. The CDR3 loop reads CASSSGDSSYNEQFF. The CDR3 DNA is TGTGCCAGCAGTTCTGGGGACAGCTCCTACAATGAGCAGTTCTTC.

V and J are TRBV7-8 and TRBJ2-1; 9 bases are a match to TRBD2. This CDR3 has 15 amino acids. The germline V gene encodes CDR1 SGHVS and CDR2 FQNEAQ. J lost 9 bases, V lost 2 bases, and 8 bases had no gene match. CDR3 protein: CASSLISGRTVEQFF. In nucleotides, the CDR3 is TGTGCCAGCAGCTTAATTAGCGGGAGAACGGTTGAGCAGTTCTTC. Variable domain in full (rest from reference TRBV7-8 and TRBJ2-1): GAGVSQSPRYKVAKRGQDVALRCDPISGHVSLFWYQQALGQGPEFLTYFQNEAQLDKSGLPSDRFFAERPEGSVSTLKIQRTQQEDSAVYLCASSLISGRTVEQFFGPGTRLTVL.

The rearrangement links TRBV10-3 to TRBJ1-5, with 10 bases that match TRBD1. Losses at the gene ends were 7 bases for V and 4 bases for J; bases not matched to a gene: 7. In germline, CDR1 is ENHRY, CDR2 SYGVKD. The CDR3 has 15 residues. The CDR3 DNA sequence: TGTGCCATCAAAGGGGACAGGGGCCATAATCAGCCCCAGCATTTT. Amino acid sequence: CAIKGDRGHNQPQHF.

The chain uses TRBV27 and TRBJ2-7; D is perhaps TRBD2 (6 bases). Trimming pared 6 bases from V and 2 bases from J, leaving 14 bases between. Germline V gene sequence: CDR1 MNHEY, CDR2 SMNVEV (reference sequence). The CDR3 length is 14 residues. In DNA form, the CDR3 reads TGTGCCAGCAGCCAACTAGCTAGGCCCTACGAGCAGTACTTC. This sequence encodes CASSQLARPYEQYF.

This clone was detected many times. V and J are TRBV27 and TRBJ2-2, with 9 bases that match TRBD1. CDR1 and CDR2 from the germline V gene are MNHEY and SMNVEV (reference sequence). J was trimmed by 7 bases and V by 6 bases; bases with no gene match: 6. This CDR3 comprises 14 residues. This CDR3 is CASREGQGIGELFF. In DNA, the CDR3 is TGTGCCAGCAGGGAAGGACAGGGGATCGGGGAGCTGTTTTTT.

This chain joins TRBV7-9 and TRBJ1-4; D gene uncertain. Germline CDR1 reads SEHNR; CDR2 reads FQNEAQ (reference sequence). Trimming shortened V by 2 bases and J by 2 bases, and 3 bases separated the two germline ends. This CDR3 region has 13 residues. The CDR3 DNA is TGTGCCAGCAGCTTATCTACTAATGAAAAACTGTTTTTT. This gives the protein CASSLSTNEKLFF.

The chain is built from TRBV19 and TRBJ2-3, with 9 bases aligning to TRBD2. The length of the CDR3 is 17 residues. CDR1 is LNHDA, CDR2 SQIVND, per germline (reference sequence). After removal of 3 bases from V and 7 bases from J, the junction contained 14 bases not matched to a gene. The CDR3 loop is CASSIKPGTSFTHTQYF. CDR3 nucleotide sequence: TGTGCCAGTAGTATCAAACCCGGGACTAGCTTTACACATACGCAGTATTTT.

A few counts support this clone. V and J are TRBV19 and TRBJ1-2; 7 nucleotides match TRBD1. This CDR3 is built from 15 residues. CDR1 LNHDA and CDR2 SQIVND come from the germline V gene (reference sequence). V gave up 4 bases and J gave up 5 bases; unmatched junction bases: 10. CDR3 sequence reads: CASSTQTGPSYGYTF. The CDR3 bases are TGTGCCAGTAGTACCCAGACAGGGCCTTCGTATGGCTACACCTTC.

There are a few counts of this clone. The J gene is TRBJ2-1, the V gene TRBV7-9, with D maybe TRBD1 (6 bases). CDR1 SEHNR and CDR2 FQNEAQ come from the germline V gene (reference sequence). This CDR3 spans 18 amino acids. Trimming took 1 base from V and 0 from J, leaving 16 bases between them. CDR3 in DNA: TGTGCCAGCAGCTTAGGTGGGACACCTAAGAGCTCCTACAATGAGCAGTTCTTC. Its protein is CASSLGGTPKSSYNEQFF.

The V and J genes are TRBV27 and TRBJ2-7; a possible D gene is TRBD1 (6 bases). Germline V gene lookup returns CDR1 MNHEY and CDR2 SMNVEV (reference sequence). V dropped 5 bases and J dropped 1 base, with 6 bases sitting between them. The CDR3 loop spans 12 amino acids. This chain's CDR3 is CASSTGSYEQYF. The CDR3 nucleotides read TGTGCCAGCAGTACAGGGTCCTACGAGCAGTACTTC.

The table lists this clone with a count of one. The rearrangement joins TRBV5-4 to TRBJ2-7; the match to TRBD2 covers 7 bases. The CDR3 is 16 amino acids. V trimming: 4 bases; J trimming: 0 bases; junction bases outside the gene matches: 10. Germline V gene data show CDR1 as SGHNT and CDR2 as YYREEE (reference sequence). CDR3 residues: CASSRGVGASSYEQYF. The CDR3 coding sequence is TGTGCCAGCAGCCGGGGGGTCGGGGCGAGCTCCTACGAGCAGTACTTC.

The genes are TRBV11-3 and TRBJ1-1, with D hard to call. CDR3 length: 13 amino acids. Between the trimmed V and J ends, which lost 5 bases and 2 bases, there was a span of 9 bases. The germline CDR1 and CDR2 sequences are SGHNT and YENEEA. The CDR3: CASSPGANTEAFF. The CDR3, as DNA: TGTGCCAGCAGCCCCGGAGCCAACACTGAAGCTTTCTTT.

The rearrangement uses TRBV6-4 and TRBJ2-2; 8 positions agree with TRBD2. The V gene's germline CDR1 is MRHNA and CDR2 SNTAGT. The CDR3 has 13 residues. The V segment lost 6 bases and the J segment 7 bases; nucleotides outside the gene matches: 4. For the CDR3, the DNA is TGTGCCAGCAGCGGACTAGCAGGCGGGGAGCTGTTTTTT. Encoded protein: CASSGLAGGELFF.

The chain couples TRBV30 to TRBJ2-2, with D possibly TRBD2 on 5 matching bases. The CDR3 extends over 19 amino acids. Germline CDR1 GTSNPN, CDR2 SVGIG (reference sequence). Deletions cut 2 bases from V and 1 base from J, with 23 bases between. CDR3 sequence (DNA): TGTGCCTGGAGTCTTTTCGAAAATTTGGACTGGAAGAACACCGGGGAGCTGTTTTTT. As protein: CAWSLFENLDWKNTGELFF.

This clone was detected a few times. A junction end diverges from the germline sequence, so it may reflect a read error. The chain joins TRBV30 to TRBJ2-5, with 8 bases matching TRBD2. Germline CDR1 and CDR2: GTSNPN and SVGIG (reference sequence). The CDR3 contains 12 residues. This chain's CDR3 is CAGRLARETQYF. In DNA, the CDR3 is TGTGCCGGGAGACTAGCGAGGGAGACCCAGTACTTC.

V is TRBV13 and J is TRBJ2-5, with D possibly TRBD2 on 7 matching bases. Between the trimmed V and J ends, which lost 3 bases and 5 bases, there was a span of 13 bases. The V gene's germline CDR1 is PRHDT and CDR2 FYEKMQ (reference sequence). This CDR3 comprises 14 residues. The DNA of the CDR3 is TGTGCCAGCAGCTTGCGGGGGCGGAGGGAGACCCAGTACTTC. Translated, it gives CASSLRGRRETQYF.

V and J are TRBV5-8 and TRBJ2-7; 8 bases line up with TRBD2. Germline trimming cut 9 bases from V and 5 bases from J; bases unmatched to any gene: 16. The CDR3 loop spans 15 amino acids. Germline V gene sequence: CDR1 SGHTS, CDR2 YDEGEE. The CDR3 bases are TGTGCCAACACCCGGGGGGGGAAAAACTGGGACGAGCAGTACTTC. The encoded protein is CANTRGGKNWDEQYF.